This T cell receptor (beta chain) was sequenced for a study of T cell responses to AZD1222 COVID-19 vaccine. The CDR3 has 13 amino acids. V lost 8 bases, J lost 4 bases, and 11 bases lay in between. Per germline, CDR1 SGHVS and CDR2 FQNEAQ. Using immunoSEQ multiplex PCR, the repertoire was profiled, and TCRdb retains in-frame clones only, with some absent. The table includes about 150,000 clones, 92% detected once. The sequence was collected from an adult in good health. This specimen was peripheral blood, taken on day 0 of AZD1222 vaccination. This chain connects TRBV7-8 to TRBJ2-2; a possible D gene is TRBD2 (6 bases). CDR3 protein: CASGLTLTGELFF. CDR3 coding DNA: TGTGCCAGCGGACTAACCCTCACCGGGGAGCTGTTTTTT.